This T cell receptor (beta chain) was sequenced during a study of cytomegalovirus exposure and HLA in healthy donors. As for this clone: Its matching antigen is unknown.

Findings and limits, study-wide: The study recorded 150 to 200 TCR beta chains that were cytomegalovirus-associated. Accurate HLA-A and HLA-B prediction from TCR beta sequences was reported for most subjects. Differences between HLA loci emerged in a later analysis of TCR association rates, with DRB1 most and HLA-C fewest.

While unrecorded immune exposures were likely, the donors were nominally healthy when sampled. This CDR3 is built from 15 residues. Deletions cut 3 bases from V and 5 bases from J, with 14 bases between. Germline V gives CDR1 SGHNT, CDR2 YENEEA. The study ran its PCR with 60 Vbeta and 13 Jbeta primers. Some clones are missing from TCRdb's copy, which holds only in-frame ones; the method was immunoSEQ multiplex PCR. Of tens of thousands of clones listed, more than 65% are singletons. This TCR was recovered from a girl aged 2-15 years in good health and CMV-seropositive. The chain links TRBV11-3 to TRBJ2-1, with D possibly TRBD1 on 6 matching bases. The sample taken for sequencing was PBMCs. The CDR3 nucleotides are TGTGCCAGCAGCTTTCAGGGGAGAGTAGACAATGAGCAGTTCTTC. Translation gives CASSFQGRVDNEQFF.